The 17 T cell receptor beta chains below come from one sample, sequenced in a study of CD8 T cells in Susac syndrome. Random hexamers served to reverse transcribe roughly 0.5 to 1 ug RNA. TCRdb re-called the immunoSEQ multiplex PCR reads with MiXCR, one entry per CDR3 protein. The sample holds about 84,000 distinct CDR3 sequences, 90% to 95% seen once. The sample taken for sequencing was CD8+ T cells from PBMCs. The receptors derive from a human donor in good health.

The chain employs TRBV2 and TRBJ2-1; 9 nucleotides line up with TRBD1. This CDR3 has 16 residues. V was pared by 3 bases and J by 7 bases, with 10 bases of the junction left unmatched. Germline loops: CDR1 SNHLY, CDR2 FYNNEI. As DNA, the CDR3 is TGTGCCAGCAGTGACCCCGACAGGGGGATTGGGAATGAGCAGTTCTTC. This gives the protein CASSDPDRGIGNEQFF.

The genes are TRBV9 and TRBJ2-3, with TRBD2 as a possible D gene (6 bases). This CDR3 is built from 15 residues. From germline, CDR1 is SGDLS and CDR2 YYNGEE. V was shortened by 5 bases and J by 5 bases, with 18 bases between the two germline ends. The CDR3 DNA sequence: TGTGCCAGCAGTGGCCCAGCGGGTGGGGTAGATACGCAGTATTTT. As protein: CASSGPAGGVDTQYF.

The CDR3 DNA reads as TGCAGTGCTAGAGGGGACAGGGTTTTCACAGATACGCAGTATTTT. Translating gives CSARGDRVFTDTQYF. The rearrangement links TRBV20-1 to TRBJ2-3; 9 bases line up with TRBD1. V was clipped by 1 base and J by 2 bases; unmatched bases: 4. Per the germline V gene, CDR1 is DFQATT and CDR2 is SNEGSKA (reference sequence). This CDR3 region has 15 residues.

This rearrangement joins TRBV6-5 to TRBJ1-1; unclear D gene. Trimming cost V 2 bases and J 4 bases, with 5 bases left between them. Germline values: CDR1 MNHEY, CDR2 SVGAGI. The CDR3 is 12 amino acids. CDR3 nucleotide sequence: TGTGCCAGCAGTTACGGCAGCACTGAAGCTTTCTTT. Translating it yields CASSYGSTEAFF.

The chain links TRBV7-9 to TRBJ2-7; D perhaps matches TRBD1 (6 bases). The CDR3 length is 14 residues. From germline, CDR1 is SEHNR and CDR2 FQNEAQ (reference sequence). V was cut by 5 bases and J by 2 bases, with 13 bases left in between. CDR3 protein: CASSRTVQPYEQYF. The CDR3 DNA is TGTGCCAGCAGCAGGACAGTACAACCCTACGAGCAGTACTTC. The full variable domain, completed using reference TRBV7-9 and TRBJ2-7, is DTGVSQNPRHKITKRGQNVTFRCDPISEHNRLYWYRQTLGQGPEFLTYFQNEAQLEKSRLLSDRFSAERPKGSFSTLEIQRTEQGDSAMYLCASSRTVQPYEQYFGPGTRLTVT.

The V gene is TRBV10-3, the J gene TRBJ2-2; D is possibly TRBD1 (6 bases). Germline lookup yields CDR1 ENHRY and CDR2 SYGVKD. Between the trimmed V and J ends, which lost 3 bases and 4 bases, there was a span of 9 bases. This CDR3 is 14 amino acids long. Written as DNA, the CDR3 is TGTGCCATCAGTGAAGGGACAATCACCGGGGAGCTGTTTTTT. Its translation is CAISEGTITGELFF.

V and J are TRBV6-4 and TRBJ2-1, with 9 nucleotides matching TRBD2. The CDR3 sequence is 15 residues long. The V gene end was trimmed by 0 bases and the J gene end by 3 bases; junction bases not matched to a gene: 0. Germline V gives CDR1 MRHNA, CDR2 SNTAGT. Here the CDR3 reads CASSDSRGGYNEQFF. For the CDR3, the DNA is TGTGCCAGCAGTGACTCGCGGGGGGGCTACAATGAGCAGTTCTTC.

The V call is TRBV7-9, the J call TRBJ2-1; the match to TRBD2 covers 8 bases. J was trimmed by 7 bases and V by 1 base; bases with no gene match: 3. The germline gives CDR1 SEHNR, CDR2 FQNEAQ (reference sequence). This CDR3 is 14 amino acids long. The CDR3 region has the DNA TGTGCCAGCAGCTTAGAACCTAGCGGGAATGAGCAGTTCTTC. Translating gives CASSLEPSGNEQFF.

V is TRBV9 and J is TRBJ2-7, with 9 positions matching TRBD2. Germline V gene sequence: CDR1 SGDLS, CDR2 YYNGEE. CDR3 length: 14 residues. V lost 3 bases, J lost 3 bases, and 4 bases stayed unmatched. The CDR3 DNA follows: TGTGCCAGCAGCGCACAGACTAGCGGCTACGAGCAGTACTTC. This sequence encodes CASSAQTSGYEQYF.

The rearrangement joins TRBV5-6 to TRBJ2-3; D gene unclear. Trimming pared 0 bases from V and 0 bases from J, leaving 11 bases between. The CDR3 runs to 16 residues. Germline V gene lookup returns CDR1 SGHDT and CDR2 YYEEEE. The CDR3 reads CASSLEGLPSTDTQYF. The CDR3 coding sequence is TGTGCCAGCAGCTTGGAGGGCCTTCCTAGCACAGATACGCAGTATTTT. The full variable domain, completed using reference TRBV5-6 and TRBJ2-3, is DAGVTQSPTHLIKTRGQQVTLRCSPKSGHDTVSWYQQALGQGPQFIFQYYEEEERQRGNFPDRFSGHQFPNYSSELNVNALLLGDSALYLCASSLEGLPSTDTQYFGPGTRLTVL.

V usage is TRBV5-1 and J usage is TRBJ2-1; 12 nucleotides agree with TRBD2. This CDR3 has 16 residues. With V trimmed by 4 bases and J by 5 bases, 7 bases remained unmatched. Germline V lookup: CDR1 SGHRS, CDR2 YFSETQ. The CDR3 is CASSDGLAGSHNEQFF. Written as DNA, the CDR3 is TGCGCCAGCAGCGATGGACTAGCGGGGAGCCACAATGAGCAGTTCTTC.

The rearrangement joins TRBV29-1 to TRBJ2-5, with a possible D match to TRBD1 (5 bases). Germline CDR1 is SQVTM and CDR2 is ANQGSEA. This CDR3 is built from 14 residues. V was shortened by 4 bases and J by 5 bases, with 17 bases between the two germline ends. The DNA for the CDR3 is TGCAGCGTTGGGGCAGGGTGGGGTGGGGAGACCCAGTACTTC. It translates to CSVGAGWGGETQYF.

The table lists this clonotype with a count of one. The J gene is TRBJ2-5, the V gene TRBV12-3 or TRBV12-4; D possibly matches TRBD1 or TRBD2 (7 bases each). Trimming stripped 5 bases from V and 3 bases from J, with 13 bases between. The CDR3 loop spans 14 amino acids. The CDR3 nucleotides are TGTGCCAGCAGTCGACAGGGAGGGGAAGAGACCCAGTACTTC. Protein: CASSRQGGEETQYF.

The chain recombines TRBV21-1 with TRBJ2-7. TRBV21-1 is labeled a pseudogene. The CDR3 has 15 residues. DNA for the CDR3: TGTGCCAGCAGCAAAGACTTGCAACGGATCTACGAGCAGTACTTC. Amino acid sequence: CASSKDLQRIYEQYF.

The V and J genes are TRBV2 and TRBJ1-6; no reliable D call. The CDR3 extends over 16 amino acids. Germline V CDR1 and CDR2: SNHLY, FYNNEI. Deletions cut 6 bases from V and 0 bases from J, with 12 bases between. CDR3 loop: CASRERTSSYNSPLHF. The DNA for the CDR3 is TGTGCCAGCAGAGAAAGGACCAGCTCCTATAATTCACCCCTCCACTTT. The whole variable domain, filled in from reference TRBV2 and TRBJ1-6, reads EPEVTQTPSHQVTQMGQEVILRCVPISNHLYFYWYRQILGQKVEFLVSFYNNEISEKSEIFDDQFSVERPDGSNFTLKIRSTKLEDSAMYFCASRERTSSYNSPLHFGNGTRLTVT.

V is TRBV11-2 and J is TRBJ1-5; no definite D call. The CDR3 extends over 13 amino acids. Germline assignment: CDR1 SGHAT and CDR2 FQNNGV. V lost 6 bases and J lost 7, with 13 bases in between. The CDR3 reads CASSFDRSQPQHF. Here the CDR3 DNA reads TGTGCCAGCAGTTTTGACCGTAGCCAGCCCCAGCATTTT.

V usage is TRBV7-3 and J usage is TRBJ1-3; D is ambiguous. The CDR3 runs to 15 residues. Trimming cost V 1 base and J 2 bases, with 9 bases left between them. The germline CDR1 and CDR2 sequences are SGHTA and FQGTGA. CDR3 region: CASSLSPRPGNTIYF. The CDR3, as DNA: TGTGCCAGCAGCTTAAGCCCCAGGCCTGGAAACACCATATATTTT. Variable domain in full (rest from reference TRBV7-3 and TRBJ1-3): GAGVSQTPSNKVTEKGKYVELRCDPISGHTALYWYRQSLGQGPEFLIYFQGTGAADDSGLPNDRFFAVRPEGSVSTLKIQRTERGDSAVYLCASSLSPRPGNTIYFGEGSWLTVV.